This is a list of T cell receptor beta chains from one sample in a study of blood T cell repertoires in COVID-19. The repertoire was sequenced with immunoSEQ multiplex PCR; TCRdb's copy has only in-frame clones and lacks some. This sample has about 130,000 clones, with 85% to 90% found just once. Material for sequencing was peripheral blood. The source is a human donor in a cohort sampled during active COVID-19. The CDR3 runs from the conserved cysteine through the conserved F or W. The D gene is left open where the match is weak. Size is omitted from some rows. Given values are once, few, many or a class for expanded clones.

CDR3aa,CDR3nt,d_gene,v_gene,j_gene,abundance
CASSLRRGLSTDTQYF,TGTGCCAGCAGCTTAAGGCGGGGGTTGAGCACAGATACGCAGTATTTT,TRBD2,TRBV11-2,TRBJ2-3,.
CASRTEADSGYTF,TGTGCCAGCAGGACGGAGGCAGACTCTGGCTACACCTTC,.,TRBV6-5,TRBJ1-2,.
CASSPGLAANEQFF,TGTGCCAGCAGCCCGGGACTAGCGGCAAATGAGCAGTTCTTC,TRBD2,TRBV7-2,TRBJ2-1,.
CAWGTGGSSGNTIYF,TGTGCCTGGGGGACAGGGGGCTCGAGTGGAAACACCATATATTTT,TRBD1,TRBV30,TRBJ1-3,.
CASSTRGLGQYF,TGTGCCAGTAGTACGCGGGGGCTTGGGCAGTATTTT,.,TRBV19,TRBJ2-3,.
CASSYPQGIKDGYTF,TGTGCCAGCAGTTACCCACAGGGGATAAAGGATGGCTACACCTTC,TRBD1,TRBV6-2/TRBV6-3,TRBJ1-2,.
CASKIAGVDNEQFF,TGTGCCAGCAAAATAGCGGGAGTGGATAATGAGCAGTTCTTC,TRBD2,TRBV11-2,TRBJ2-1,.
CASSAPIGGSYNEQFF,TGTGCCAGCAGCGCCCCGATCGGGGGTAGCTACAATGAGCAGTTCTTC,.,TRBV5-4,TRBJ2-1,few
CASSSGDRVGEKLFF,TGCGCCAGCAGCTCCGGGGACAGGGTGGGTGAAAAACTGTTTTTT,TRBD1,TRBV5-1,TRBJ1-4,once
CASSLEVMQGRNTEAFF,TGTGCCAGCAGCTTAGAGGTTATGCAGGGAAGGAACACTGAAGCTTTCTTT,.,TRBV11-3,TRBJ1-1,.
CASSVGGDTQYF,TGCGCCAGCAGCGTAGGAGGGGATACGCAGTATTTT,.,TRBV5-1,TRBJ2-3,.
CASSPSGGTGELFF,TGTGCCAGCAGTCCTTCTGGGGGGACCGGGGAGCTGTTTTTT,.,TRBV7-2,TRBJ2-2,.
CASSLDTGFLTDTQYF,TGTGCCAGCAGCTTGGATACAGGGTTCCTCACAGATACGCAGTATTTT,.,TRBV5-4,TRBJ2-3,.
CASSVVGTGGFNEQFF,TGTGCCAGCAGCGTAGTCGGGACAGGGGGCTTCAATGAGCAGTTCTTC,TRBD1,TRBV9,TRBJ2-1,.
CASSVVPGVTEAFF,TGTGCCAGCAGCGTCGTGCCGGGAGTCACTGAAGCTTTCTTT,.,TRBV9,TRBJ1-1,.
CASKRDSFGDGYTF,TGTGCCAGCAAACGGGACAGCTTTGGGGATGGCTACACCTTC,TRBD1,TRBV2,TRBJ1-2,.
CASSQVPPAGTEAFF,TGTGCCAGCAGCCAAGTACCCCCGGCGGGAACTGAAGCTTTCTTT,.,TRBV14,TRBJ1-1,.
CASSPDRGYEQYF,TGTGCCAGTAGTCCCGACAGGGGATACGAGCAGTACTTC,TRBD1,TRBV19,TRBJ2-7,.
CASSPLAGGTDTQYF,TGTGCCAGCAGCCCATTAGCGGGGGGGACAGATACGCAGTATTTT,TRBD2,TRBV7-8,TRBJ2-3,.
CSVASGIESPLHF,TGCAGCGTTGCGTCAGGGATCGAATCACCCCTCCACTTT,.,TRBV29-1,TRBJ1-6,.
CASSLHGQLNSPLHF,TGTGCCAGCAGTTTACACGGACAGTTAAATTCACCCCTCCACTTT,.,TRBV27,TRBJ1-6,once
CASSLTGDGELFF,TGTGCCAGCAGCCTAACAGGGGATGGGGAGCTGTTTTTT,TRBD1,TRBV7-2,TRBJ2-2,.
CASSTGLADPYNEQFF,TGTGCCAGCAGCACTGGACTAGCGGACCCTTACAATGAGCAGTTCTTC,TRBD2,TRBV5-4,TRBJ2-1,.
CASSSAGSIEQFF,TGTGCCAGCAGCTCCGCGGGGTCGATTGAGCAGTTCTTC,.,TRBV11-1,TRBJ2-1,.
CASSIRTANTEAFF,TGTGCCAGCAGTATCCGGACAGCGAACACTGAAGCTTTCTTT,.,TRBV6-2/TRBV6-3,TRBJ1-1,few
CASSPVGLGQGTIYF,TGTGCCAGCAGCCCCGTAGGACTAGGTCAGGGCACCATATATTTT,.,TRBV7-3,TRBJ1-3,.
CAISSSTGNYGYTF,TGTGCCATCAGTTCCTCGACAGGGAACTATGGCTACACCTTC,TRBD1,TRBV10-3,TRBJ1-2,.
CASSIAGVLGNTIYF,TGTGCCAGTAGTATCGCAGGGGTGCTTGGAAACACCATATATTTT,.,TRBV19,TRBJ1-3,.
CASSDTGYGYTF,TGTGCCAGCAGTGATACAGGGTATGGCTACACCTTC,.,TRBV6-1,TRBJ1-2,.
CASSLGGMNTEAFF,TGCGCCAGCAGCTTAGGGGGAATGAACACTGAAGCTTTCTTT,.,TRBV5-1,TRBJ1-1,.
CASSLRRQVNTEAFF,TGTGCCAGCAGTTTAAGACGGCAGGTGAACACTGAAGCTTTCTTT,.,TRBV27,TRBJ1-1,.
CSVESGGNQPQHF,TGCAGCGTTGAGTCCGGTGGCAATCAGCCCCAGCATTTT,.,TRBV29-1,TRBJ1-5,few
CAWSGDYQNEQFF,TGTGCCTGGAGTGGAGACTACCAGAATGAGCAGTTCTTC,.,TRBV30,TRBJ2-1,.
CASSETVNTEAFF,TGTGCCAGCAGCGAAACAGTTAACACTGAAGCTTTCTTT,.,TRBV12-3/TRBV12-4,TRBJ1-1,.
CASSLVGWASYEQYF,TGTGCCAGCAGCTTAGTTGGGTGGGCGTCCTACGAGCAGTACTTC,.,TRBV7-8,TRBJ2-7,.
CAGTSGRETSTDTQYF,TGTGCCGGGACTAGCGGGAGGGAGACTAGCACAGATACGCAGTATTTT,TRBD2,TRBV2,TRBJ2-3,.
CAVARGTPGNTIYF,TGTGCCGTAGCACGGGGGACGCCTGGAAACACCATATATTTT,.,TRBV6-6,TRBJ1-3,.
CASARAGSNTGELFF,TGTGCTAGTGCCCGAGCGGGGAGCAACACCGGGGAGCTGTTTTTT,TRBD2,TRBV12-5,TRBJ2-2,.
CASSLWGGGTGELFF,TGCGCCAGCAGCTTGTGGGGAGGTGGCACCGGGGAGCTGTTTTTT,.,TRBV5-1,TRBJ2-2,.
CASSFTGAYGYTF,TGTGCCAGCAGTTTTACAGGGGCCTATGGCTACACCTTC,TRBD1,TRBV12-3/TRBV12-4,TRBJ1-2,.
CASSRGGAGNTIYF,TGTGCCAGTAGTCGTGGGGGCGCGGGAAACACCATATATTTT,.,TRBV19,TRBJ1-3,.
CASSLAAVEGGTQYF,TGTGCCAGCAGCTTGGCAGCGGTGGAAGGGGGGACCCAGTACTTC,.,TRBV5-4,TRBJ2-5,.
CASSSTPGHDFSYEQYF,TGTGCCAGCAGTTCAACACCGGGACACGACTTCTCCTACGAGCAGTACTTC,.,TRBV6-2/TRBV6-3,TRBJ2-7,.
CASSLSDRGSKNIQYF,TGTGCCAGCAGCTTGAGCGACAGGGGATCCAAAAACATTCAGTACTTC,TRBD1,TRBV5-6,TRBJ2-4,.
CSVEGRQGARGNTIYF,TGCAGCGTTGAAGGTCGACAGGGGGCAAGAGGAAACACCATATATTTT,TRBD1,TRBV29-1,TRBJ1-3,.
CASSRLPGGSSGANVLTF,TGTGCCAGCAGCCGACTGCCAGGGGGCAGCTCTGGGGCCAACGTCCTGACTTTC,TRBD1,TRBV3-1/TRBV3-2,TRBJ2-6,.
CASTDLTRGNYGYTF,TGTGCCAGCACCGACCTAACGCGGGGCAACTATGGCTACACCTTC,.,TRBV7-2,TRBJ1-2,.
CASSPGQGQRGGYTF,TGTGCCAGCAGCCCAGGACAGGGTCAACGCGGTGGCTACACCTTC,TRBD1,TRBV5-4,TRBJ1-2,.